This TCR beta chain was recorded in a study of Graves' ophthalmopathy and Graves' hyperthyroidism. Ten or more counts support this clonotype. The germline V gene encodes CDR1 LNHDA and CDR2 SQIVND (reference sequence). Trimming removed 4 bases from V and 3 bases from J; junction bases left unmatched: 4. The CDR3 contains 14 residues. Using RNA transcripts, the TCR beta CDR3 regions were amplified. HTBI primers served in a first-round RT-PCR, which a second-round multiplex PCR followed. One entry per CDR3 protein results from TCRdb running MiXCR on the multiplex PCR reads. The data hold 400,000 to 450,000 distinct CDR3 sequences, with roughly 21% observed a single time. Each hyperthyroidism patient was newly diagnosed, with under 2 months' duration, and aged 18 to 65.

This sequence originates from a woman aged 18-29 years with stable Graves' hyperthyroidism. The sample comprised peripheral blood. V and J are TRBV19 and TRBJ2-7, with 9 bases matching TRBD1. CDR3 sequence reads: CASSNRGRFYEQYF. CDR3 bases: TGTGCCAGTAGTAACAGGGGGCGCTTCTACGAGCAGTACTTC.